The entry that follows covers one TCR beta chain sequence. The antigen remains undetermined. This sample is part of a study of OX40 agonist ivuxolimab in advanced cancers. Study-level background: Patients were roughly 83% male with ages roughly 20 to 85, mean about 60. Study results and caveats: By week 6 at 0.1 to 3.0 mg/kg, blood CD4+ and CD8+ T cells had expanded clonally. Partial responders at 0.1-3.0 mg/kg had among the lowest clonal expansion.

Measured with immunoSEQ multiplex PCR; TCRdb has only the in-frame clones, and not every one. The table has about 45,000 clones, 70% to 90% seen once. Sequences were derived from CD4+ or CD8+ T cells sorted from blood, sampled in a trial of the OX40 agonist ivuxolimab. The clonotype originates from an adult with an advanced solid tumor such as melanoma, head and neck, liver or kidney cancer.

CDR3 in DNA: TGCGCCAGCAGCCCGGGGGGAATAAACACAGATACGCAGTATTTT. It codes for CASSPGGINTDTQYF. The gene calls are TRBV10-1 and TRBJ2-3; 7 positions agree with TRBD2. Trimming cost V 6 bases and J 2 bases; bases outside gene matches: 8. This CDR3 contains 15 residues. The V gene's germline CDR1 is WNHNN and CDR2 SYGVQD (reference sequence).